A single sample gave rise to the 9 T cell receptor beta chains below, sequenced in a study of CD8+CD57+ T cells in acquired aplastic anemia (dated by TCRdb to the late 2010s). The run used an Illumina HiSeq 2000. TCR beta VDJ combination and CDR3 sequence profiling used genomic DNA as the template. TCRdb ran its own pipeline on the public reads, namely fastp trimming at Q25 and MiXCR clone calling, and kept in-frame beta chains. Rows with a matching CDR3 protein are joined into one entry that keeps the most common DNA and genes. The sample table shows more than 150,000 distinct CDR3 sequences, and around 50% are seen once. The ten largest clones capture roughly 13% of the sample. The patients picked for sequencing were ones in whom flow cytometry had shown an expansion of CD8+CD57+ cells. The sequencing input was sorted CD4+, CD8+, or CD8+CD57+ T cells (not recorded which) from PBMCs. The receptor set was obtained from a human donor with aplastic anemia.

Many counts were recorded for this clonotype. V gene TRBV7-9 combines with J gene TRBJ1-1; D remains ambiguous. The CDR3 runs to 13 residues. V lost 3 bases and J lost 2, with 7 bases in between. Per germline, CDR1 SEHNR and CDR2 FQNEAQ (reference sequence). The CDR3 protein is CASSLELNTEAFF. The CDR3 region has the DNA TGTGCCAGCAGCTTGGAGTTAAACACTGAAGCTTTCTTT.

The gene calls are TRBV12-3 or TRBV12-4 and TRBJ1-5, with TRBD1 matching 7 bases. The CDR3 spans 16 residues. Trimming removed 5 bases from V and 1 base from J; junction bases left unmatched: 8. CDR3 loop: CASSRSGGGSNQPQHF. CDR3 DNA: TGTGCCAGCAGTCGATCAGGGGGAGGAAGCAATCAGCCCCAGCATTTT.

The V and J genes are TRBV10-3 and TRBJ1-2, with TRBD1 matching over 8 bases. The CDR3 extends over 14 amino acids. The ends lost 4 bases at V and 3 bases at J; junction bases unmatched: 4. CDR1 and CDR2 from the germline V gene are ENHRY and SYGVKD. CDR3 sequence: CAISVTGGDYGYTF. In DNA, the CDR3 is TGTGCCATCAGTGTTACAGGGGGGGACTATGGCTACACCTTC.

This clonotype was counted at least ten times. The chain links TRBV12-3 or TRBV12-4 to TRBJ2-7; D gene unclear. The CDR3 consists of 13 residues. Trimming took off 3 bases at V and 1 base at J, with 7 bases between the two ends. The CDR3 reads CASSFKGSYEQYF. As DNA, the CDR3 is TGTGCCAGCAGTTTTAAAGGTTCCTACGAGCAGTACTTC.

This clonotype was seen at least ten times. CDR3 amino acids: CASSGQGSYGYTF. The CDR3 coding sequence is TGTGCCAGCAGTGGACAGGGTTCGTATGGCTACACCTTC. The V and J genes are TRBV6-1 and TRBJ1-2; 7 bases match TRBD1. The CDR3 has 13 residues. The V segment lost 4 bases and the J segment 5 bases; nucleotides outside the gene matches: 4. CDR1 and CDR2 from the germline V gene are MNHNS and SASEGT.

This clonotype has a count of ten or more. The rearrangement joins TRBV25-1 to TRBJ1-4; TRBD1 might be the D (5 bases). This CDR3 is built from 13 residues. V was clipped by 3 bases and J by 7 bases, with 9 bases between them. The germline V gene encodes CDR1 MGHDK and CDR2 SYGVNS. The CDR3 region is CASSDRVGEKLFF. CDR3 nucleotide sequence: TGTGCCAGCAGTGACAGGGTGGGTGAAAAACTGTTTTTT.

Notes on this clonotype: A clone one base away is much larger, so this may be a read error. V and J are TRBV5-6 and TRBJ2-5; D is unresolved. The CDR3 is made up of 15 amino acids. Germline V gene lookup returns CDR1 SGHDT and CDR2 YYEEEE. The CDR3 DNA follows: TGTGCCAGCAGCTCTTCGGCCCTCCAAAAAGAGACCCAGTGCTTC. It codes for CASSSSALQKETQCF. Full variable domain (remainder filled in from reference TRBV5-6 and TRBJ2-5): DAGVTQSPTHLIKTRGQQVTLRCSPKSGHDTVSWYQQALGQGPQFIFQYYEEEERQRGNFPDRFSGHQFPNYSSELNVNALLLGDSALYLCASSSSALQKETQCFGPGTRLLVL.

The chain is built from TRBV11-2 and TRBJ2-7, with TRBD1 matching over 10 bases. With V trimmed by 0 bases and J by 7 bases, 6 bases remained unmatched. The CDR3 runs 15 residues. Looked up from germline, CDR1 is SGHAT and CDR2 is FQNNGV. The CDR3: CASSLDGDRGGEQYF. The CDR3 bases are TGTGCCAGCAGCTTAGATGGGGACAGGGGAGGAGAGCAGTACTTC.

Comment on this clonotype: Germline is not matched at one junction end, which may reflect a read error. This chain connects TRBV2 to TRBJ2-3; 10 nucleotides agree with TRBD1. This CDR3 comprises 16 residues. Germline V CDR1 and CDR2: SNHLY, FYNNEI. DNA for the CDR3: TGTGCCAGCAGCGGACAGGGGGGGCCAAGCACAGATACGCAGTATTTC. Translation gives CASSGQGGPSTDTQYF.